The 5 T cell receptor beta chains in this list originate from one sample, sequenced in a study of T-cell reconstitution after alpha-beta-depleted transplantation in children. Researchers prepared the TCRbeta library using unique molecular identifiers, the study reports. One entry per CDR3 protein results from TCRdb running MiXCR on the PCR reads. This sample yields nearly 350,000 distinct CDR3 sequences, of which about 16% are seen a single time; just over 40% belongs to the top ten. The sequenced sample was PBMCs, mostly from graft donor cells, obtained 360 days after TCRalphabeta/CD19-depleted stem cell transplant. The receptors were sampled from a male patient between 2 and 15 years old who had a stem cell transplant for acute lymphoblastic leukemia, so the T cells may come from the graft donor.

The rearrangement links TRBV29-1 to TRBJ1-4; 8 bases align to TRBD1. Germline V gives CDR1 SQVTM, CDR2 ANQGSEA. This CDR3 contains 17 residues. Trimming took 6 bases from V and 6 from J; bases not matched to a gene: 18. CDR3 DNA sequence: TGCAGCGTCGCCCTCGGTGGGGACAGGAGAGTTTATGAAAAACTGTTTTTT. It encodes CSVALGGDRRVYEKLFF. Together with reference TRBV29-1 and TRBJ1-4, the CDR3 gives the full variable domain: SAVISQKPSRDICQRGTSLTIQCQVDSQVTMMFWYRQQPGQSLTLIATANQGSEATYESGFVIDKFPISRPNLTFSTLTVSNMSPEDSSIYLCSVALGGDRRVYEKLFFGSGTQLSVL.

This clonotype was seen repeatedly, ten times or more. V usage is TRBV6-5 and J usage is TRBJ2-1; D ambiguous. The germline CDR1 and CDR2 sequences are MNHEY and SVGAGI. Trimming shortened V by 2 bases and J by 3 bases, and 5 bases separated the two germline ends. This CDR3 is built from 13 residues. The CDR3: CASSYTDYNEQFF. CDR3 DNA sequence: TGTGCCAGCAGTTACACGGACTACAATGAGCAGTTCTTC.

This sequence joins TRBV7-2 and TRBJ1-1; D unresolved. Germline lookup yields CDR1 SGHTA and CDR2 FQGNSA. The CDR3 runs to 13 residues. The CDR3 sequence: CACDRRTNTEAFF. The CDR3 nucleotides are TGTGCTTGTGACCGGCGCACTAACACTGAAGCTTTCTTT.

This clonotype was detected only a few times. The chain combines TRBV12-5 with TRBJ2-1; TRBD1 is a possible D gene (6 bases). The CDR3 is made up of 17 amino acids. Germline CDR1 LGHNT, CDR2 FRNRAP. V was cut by 0 bases and J by 5 bases, with 17 bases left in between. CDR3 nucleotides: TGTGCTAGTGGTTTGGTACTTGGGGGCATCGGGGACAATGAGCAGTTCTTC. The encoded protein is CASGLVLGGIGDNEQFF.

This clonotype was observed a handful of times. The chain links TRBV10-2 to TRBJ1-5; maybe TRBD1 (6 bases). The CDR3 runs to 15 residues. From germline, CDR1 is WSHSY and CDR2 SAAADI. The germline V and J ends were trimmed by 6 bases and 2 bases, with 14 bases remaining between them. This CDR3 reads CASSDRPGGNQPQHF. In DNA form, the CDR3 reads TGCGCCAGCAGCGACAGGCCCGGAGGCAATCAGCCCCAGCATTTT.